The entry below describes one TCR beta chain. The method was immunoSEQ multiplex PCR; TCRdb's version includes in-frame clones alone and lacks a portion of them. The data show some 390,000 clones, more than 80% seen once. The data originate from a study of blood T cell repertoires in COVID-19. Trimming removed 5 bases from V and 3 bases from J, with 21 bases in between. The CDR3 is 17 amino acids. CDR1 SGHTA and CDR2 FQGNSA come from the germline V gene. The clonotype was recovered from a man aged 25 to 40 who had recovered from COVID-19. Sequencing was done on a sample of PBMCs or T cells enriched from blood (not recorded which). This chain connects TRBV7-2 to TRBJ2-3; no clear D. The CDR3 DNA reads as TGTGCCAGCAGCCCAGGTTTGGTCGCCCTGGGTACAGATACGCAGTATTTT. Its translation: CASSPGLVALGTDTQYF.